This TCR beta chain was sequenced during a study of Ad26.COV2.S vaccination and SARS-CoV-2 variants. About the study: Ad26.COV2.S given intramuscularly, once or twice 56 days apart.

Method: immunoSEQ multiplex PCR; TCRdb's copy keeps in-frame clones and lacks some. This table has 300,000 to 500,000 clones, approximately 90% appearing once. As to this clone: Its antigen is still unknown.

Specified treatment: 19 received Ad26.COV2.S at low or high dose, single or two shots; about five received placebo; per-sample allocation not given. Material that was analyzed had been drawn on day 63 after the first vaccine or placebo injection. General study results and limits: The placebo group had lower spike-specific TCR breadth than the vaccine recipients did. Responses of spike-specific T cells (both CD8+ and CD4+) reportedly showed substantial breadth after vaccination.

Losses at the gene ends were 0 bases for V and 4 bases for J; bases not matched to a gene: 5. The CDR3 is 15 residues long. Germline CDR1 is SGDLS and CDR2 is YYNGEE. The sample in question was peripheral blood, obtained in a trial of Ad26.COV2.S vaccine versus placebo. This TCR was recovered from a person between 18 and 60 years old who received the Ad26.COV2.S COVID-19 vaccine or a placebo. This chain connects TRBV9 to TRBJ2-3; the match to TRBD2 covers 7 bases. The CDR3 nucleotides are TGTGCCAGCAGCGTAGGAAAAGCGGGGTCAGATACGCAGTATTTT. Protein sequence: CASSVGKAGSDTQYF.